Each of the 12 T cell receptor beta chains below was sequenced from the same sample in a study of graft-versus-host responses after intestinal transplantation. These receptors' targets are unknown. Generated by immunoSEQ multiplex PCR, the TCRdb table keeps only in-frame clones and is missing some. This table holds some 92,000 clones, roughly 92% found once. The sample here was unstimulated CD4+ T cells sorted from spleen or lymph node cells, taken before intestinal transplant. The receptors originated from a human donor who received an intestinal transplant.

The V call is TRBV2, the J call TRBJ1-6, with 8 bases that match TRBD1. The V and J ends lost 4 bases and 5 bases, in that order; junction bases with no gene match: 4. CDR1 SNHLY and CDR2 FYNNEI come from the germline V gene. The CDR3 spans 15 residues. DNA for the CDR3: TGTGCCAGCAGTGGACAACAGGGGGATAATTCACCCCTCCACTTT. It translates to CASSGQQGDNSPLHF.

The J gene is TRBJ2-2, the V gene TRBV7-9; the D gene is possibly TRBD2 (5 bases). V lost 5 bases to trimming and J lost 1 base, with 14 bases between them. In germline, CDR1 is SEHNR, CDR2 FQNEAQ (reference sequence). CDR3 size: 16 residues. In nucleotides, the CDR3 is TGTGCCAGCAGCCCACGGGGAATTCAGAACACCGGGGAGCTGTTTTTT. Translated, it gives CASSPRGIQNTGELFF. Drawing the rest from reference TRBV7-9 and TRBJ2-2, the complete variable domain is DTGVSQNPRHKITKRGQNVTFRCDPISEHNRLYWYRQTLGQGPEFLTYFQNEAQLEKSRLLSDRFSAERPKGSFSTLEIQRTEQGDSAMYLCASSPRGIQNTGELFFGEGSRLTVL.

The gene calls are TRBV10-2 and TRBJ2-7; the D is unclear. V lost 4 bases to trimming and J lost 2 bases, with 6 bases between them. This CDR3 has 12 amino acids. Germline loops: CDR1 WSHSY, CDR2 SAAADI. In DNA form, the CDR3 reads TGCGCCAGCAGTGGACAACCCTACGAGCAGTACTTC. Translated: CASSGQPYEQYF.

The chain joins TRBV6-5 to TRBJ2-1; TRBD2 agrees at 9 bases. Germline CDR1 MNHEY, CDR2 SVGAGI. V lost 7 bases to trimming and J lost 7 bases; unmatched junction nucleotides: 11. The CDR3 has 15 residues. CDR3 DNA sequence: TGTGCCAGCACTAGCGGGACCTATCTGGGGAATGAGCAGTTCTTC. Translated: CASTSGTYLGNEQFF.

The chain has TRBV29-1 and TRBJ2-3; D ambiguous. Germline V gene data show CDR1 as SQVTM and CDR2 as ANQGSEA. CDR3 size: 11 residues. The V gene lost 7 bases and the J gene lost 4 bases, with 9 bases spanning the gap. As DNA, the CDR3 is TGCAGCGCGGGCCGCGCAGATACGCAGTATTTT. It is translated as CSAGRADTQYF.

The chain combines TRBV19 with TRBJ2-5; 7 nucleotides align to TRBD1. The CDR3 sequence is 14 residues long. V trimming: 3 bases; J trimming: 4 bases; junction bases outside the gene matches: 5. CDR1 is LNHDA, CDR2 SQIVND, per germline (reference sequence). CDR3 residues: CASSMGQLVETQYF. In nucleotides, the CDR3 is TGTGCCAGTAGTATGGGACAGCTGGTAGAGACCCAGTACTTC.

The chain carries TRBV10-3 and TRBJ2-1; a weak D match, TRBD2 (6 bases). The CDR3 sequence is 16 residues long. The V end was cut by 6 bases, the J end by 5 bases, with 20 bases between. Germline V lookup: CDR1 ENHRY, CDR2 SYGVKD. For the CDR3, the DNA is TGTGCCATCAGCCTAGAGGTGGGAGGCCCCGACAATGAGCAGTTCTTC. This sequence encodes CAISLEVGGPDNEQFF.

This clone was picked up one time. Here the CDR3 DNA reads TGTGCCAGCAGCTTCAGTGTAGCCAAAAACATTCAGTACTTC. Its protein is CASSFSVAKNIQYF. The rearrangement uses TRBV7-9 and TRBJ2-4; no firm D call. The CDR3 spans 14 residues. The V gene lost 3 bases and the J gene lost 0 bases, with 6 bases spanning the gap. Germline V gene data show CDR1 as SEHNR and CDR2 as FQNEAQ (reference sequence).

This chain connects TRBV30 to TRBJ2-2; a weak D match, TRBD1 (5 bases). This CDR3 is 13 amino acids long. V shed 4 bases and J shed 4 bases, with 10 bases lying between them. Germline-derived CDR1 and CDR2 are GTSNPN and SVGIG (reference sequence). This chain's CDR3 is CAWIADSTGELFF. The DNA of the CDR3 is TGTGCCTGGATAGCCGACAGCACCGGGGAGCTGTTTTTT.

This chain joins TRBV20-1 and TRBJ1-2; no firm D call. The germline V gene has CDR1 DFQATT and CDR2 SNEGSKA (reference sequence). Trimming cost V 6 bases and J 3 bases, with 8 bases left between them. This CDR3 spans 11 amino acids. DNA of the CDR3: TGCAGTGCCCCAATAGACTATGGCTACACCTTC. Its protein product is CSAPIDYGYTF.

The chain couples TRBV4-3 to TRBJ1-2, with TRBD1 as a possible D gene (5 bases). The CDR3 is 15 amino acids. Trimming removed 0 bases from V and 2 bases from J, with 10 bases in between. Germline values: CDR1 LGHNA, CDR2 YSLEER. CDR3 protein: CASSQDSGKNYGYTF. Written as DNA, the CDR3 is TGCGCCAGCAGCCAAGATTCAGGGAAGAACTATGGCTACACCTTC.

The V gene is TRBV10-2, the J gene TRBJ1-5; TRBD1 matches at 7 bases. Germline loops: CDR1 WSHSY, CDR2 SAAADI. The CDR3 has 16 residues. V shed 3 bases, J shed 3 bases, and the junction held 8 bases outside the gene matches. The CDR3 spells CASSDHLGTANQPQHF. As DNA, the CDR3 is TGCGCCAGCAGTGATCACCTAGGGACAGCCAATCAGCCCCAGCATTTT.